The clone carrying this TCR beta chain was seen more than once but under ten times. Assay used: immunoSEQ multiplex PCR; TCRdb lists only in-frame clones, some missing. There are 35,000 or so clones in the sample; more than 75% occur only once, and 0.5% to 0.65% lies in the top ten. These data are taken from a study of T cell changes during pregnancy in multiple sclerosis. This CDR3 contains 14 residues. Germline V lookup: CDR1 SGHRS, CDR2 YFSETQ. V lost 0 bases, J lost 8 bases, and 7 bases stayed unmatched. The V gene is TRBV5-1, the J gene TRBJ1-1; 7 bases align to TRBD1. The material was CD4+ T cells from peripheral blood mononuclear cells, obtained in the first trimester of pregnancy. The sequence derives from a female donor with multiple sclerosis, enrolled in a pregnancy study. The CDR3 protein is CASSLAWTGEEAFF. CDR3 bases: TGCGCCAGCAGCTTGGCTTGGACAGGAGAAGAAGCTTTCTTT.